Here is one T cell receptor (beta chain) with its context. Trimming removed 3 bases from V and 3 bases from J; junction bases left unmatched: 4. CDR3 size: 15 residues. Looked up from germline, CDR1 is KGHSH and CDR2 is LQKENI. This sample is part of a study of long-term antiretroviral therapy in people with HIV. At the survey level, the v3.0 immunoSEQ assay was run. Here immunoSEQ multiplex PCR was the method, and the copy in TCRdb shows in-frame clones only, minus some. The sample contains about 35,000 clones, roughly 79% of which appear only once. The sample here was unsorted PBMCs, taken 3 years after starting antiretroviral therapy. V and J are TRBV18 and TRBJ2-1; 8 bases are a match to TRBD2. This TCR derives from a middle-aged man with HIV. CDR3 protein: CASSPSLAGYNEQFF. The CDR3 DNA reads TGTGCCAGCTCACCTAGCCTAGCGGGCTACAATGAGCAGTTCTTC. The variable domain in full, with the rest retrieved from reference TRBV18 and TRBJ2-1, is NAGVMQNPRHLVRRRGQEARLRCSPMKGHSHVYWYRQLPEEGLKFMVYLQKENIIDESGMPKERFSAEFPKEGPSILRIQQVVRGDSAAYFCASSPSLAGYNEQFFGPGTRLTVL.